Following are 28 T cell receptor beta chains from one sample sequenced in a study of blood T cell repertoires in COVID-19. The table came from immunoSEQ multiplex PCR; TCRdb's copy has only in-frame clones and leaves some out. The sample yields 130,000 to 150,000 clones, roughly 88% seen once. Sequenced input: peripheral blood. The origin of the receptors is a woman aged 55-69 years with COVID-19, enrolled during active disease.

In this sample, this clone turned up a few times. The genes are TRBV5-6 and TRBJ2-7; possibly TRBD1 for D (6 bases). CDR1 is SGHDT, CDR2 YYEEEE, per germline. The CDR3 is 17 residues long. V was cut by 3 bases and J by 2 bases, with 21 bases left in between. The CDR3 coding sequence is TGTGCCAGCAGCTGGCCGGGTGGGGACACCACGACCTACGAGCAGTACTTC. It yields the protein CASSWPGGDTTTYEQYF.

This rearrangement joins TRBV6-5 to TRBJ1-4; the D gene is possibly TRBD1 (6 bases). V was pared by 2 bases and J by 5 bases, with 9 bases between. There are 14 residues in the CDR3. The germline gives CDR1 MNHEY, CDR2 SVGAGI. The CDR3 region has the DNA TGTGCCAGCAGTTACATACAGGGAAATGAAAAACTGTTTTTT. Its translation is CASSYIQGNEKLFF.

This clone was counted between two and nine times. The chain recombines TRBV7-9 with TRBJ2-7; 11 positions agree with TRBD1. J lost 5 bases, V lost 1 base, and 4 bases had no gene match. This CDR3 has 15 residues. Per germline, CDR1 SEHNR and CDR2 FQNEAQ (reference sequence). The CDR3 DNA follows: TGTGCCAGCAGCTTAGGGACAGGGGGCCAAAACGAGCAGTACTTC. Translation gives CASSLGTGGQNEQYF.

CDR3 coding DNA: TGCGCCAGCAGCCAGGGACTAGCGATCGTGGGATACAATGAGCAGTTCTTC. Protein product: CASSQGLAIVGYNEQFF. J is TRBJ2-1 and V is TRBV4-3; 10 bases match TRBD2. The junction had 9 bases not matched to a gene; V was cut back by 3 bases and J by 4 bases. Per the germline V gene, CDR1 is LGHNA and CDR2 is YSLEER. The CDR3 contains 17 residues.

The genes are TRBV23-1 and TRBJ2-1; TRBD2 matches 14 bases. TRBV23-1 falls under the ORF class, with uncertain function. The length of the CDR3 is 18 residues. The junction had 9 bases not matched to a gene; V was cut back by 0 bases and J by 8 bases. The CDR3, as DNA: TGCGCCAGCAGTCAATCGTTGGGGACTAGCGGGGGTCGCGATGAGCAGTTCTTC. Translation: CASSQSLGTSGGRDEQFF.

The chain links TRBV18 to TRBJ2-1; 10 nucleotides match TRBD1. The V gene end was trimmed by 3 bases and the J gene end by 5 bases; junction bases not matched to a gene: 4. Germline V gene sequence: CDR1 KGHSH, CDR2 LQKENI. This CDR3 has 15 amino acids. The CDR3: CASSPTGGVHNEQFF. The CDR3 nucleotides read TGTGCCAGCTCACCGACAGGGGGCGTGCACAATGAGCAGTTCTTC. Complete variable domain (other parts from reference TRBV18 and TRBJ2-1): NAGVMQNPRHLVRRRGQEARLRCSPMKGHSHVYWYRQLPEEGLKFMVYLQKENIIDESGMPKERFSAEFPKEGPSILRIQQVVRGDSAAYFCASSPTGGVHNEQFFGPGTRLTVL.

The chain employs TRBV12-3 or TRBV12-4 and TRBJ1-5; D call uncertain. Trimming took 5 bases from V and 7 from J, leaving 12 bases between them. CDR3 length equals 13 residues. The CDR3 sequence is CASSPGRKQPQHF. CDR3 bases: TGTGCCAGCAGTCCGGGTAGAAAGCAGCCCCAGCATTTT.

The genes are TRBV6-5 and TRBJ2-7; no clear D. Looked up from germline, CDR1 is MNHEY and CDR2 is SVGAGI. The CDR3 length is 13 residues. V shed 6 bases and J shed 0 bases, with 9 bases lying between them. The CDR3 nucleotides read TGTGCCAGCAGAAAGACATTCTCCTACGAGCAGTACTTC. Translation gives CASRKTFSYEQYF.

V gene TRBV23-1 combines with J gene TRBJ1-1; D call uncertain. TRBV23-1 is an ORF, and what it does is uncertain. V lost 0 bases and J lost 3, with 11 bases in between. The CDR3 contains 15 residues. The CDR3 coding sequence is TGCGCCAGCAGTCAATCGAGGTTGTCAGACACTGAAGCTTTCTTT. Amino acids: CASSQSRLSDTEAFF.

The V and J genes are TRBV19 and TRBJ2-3; 8 positions match TRBD1. This CDR3 has 15 amino acids. Per germline, CDR1 LNHDA and CDR2 SQIVND (reference sequence). The J segment lost 0 bases and the V segment lost 3 bases, leaving 2 bases of the junction unmatched. CDR3 loop: CASSMTGVSTDTQYF. The DNA of the CDR3 is TGTGCCAGTAGTATGACAGGGGTGAGCACAGATACGCAGTATTTT.

V is TRBV7-5 and J is TRBJ2-3; the table's D call, TRBD1, has no DNA check behind it. TRBV7-5 is tagged as a pseudogene. This CDR3 is built from 15 residues. Here the CDR3 reads CVRRGRQKSTDTQYF. The CDR3 DNA is TGTGTCAGAAGGGGGCGACAGAAAAGCACAGATACGCAGTATTTT.

The chain recombines TRBV11-3 with TRBJ1-5; TRBD1 is a possible D gene (6 bases). V lost 0 bases and J 5 bases, leaving 23 bases between the germline ends. The V gene's germline CDR1 is SGHNT and CDR2 YENEEA. The CDR3 consists of 19 residues. CDR3 residues: CASSLEAPPLGGPDQPQHF. In nucleotides, the CDR3 is TGTGCCAGCAGCTTAGAGGCGCCCCCCTTGGGGGGGCCAGATCAGCCCCAGCATTTT.

This chain joins TRBV5-1 and TRBJ2-1; D is unresolved. V lost 0 bases and J lost 8, with 12 bases in between. This CDR3 has 14 amino acids. Germline V gene data show CDR1 as SGHRS and CDR2 as YFSETQ. The CDR3 protein is CASSLGGSQDEQFF. In DNA form, the CDR3 reads TGCGCCAGCAGCTTGGGTGGGTCGCAGGATGAGCAGTTCTTC.

This chain connects TRBV9 to TRBJ2-2; TRBD1 might be the D (6 bases). Trimming shortened V by 5 bases and J by 0 bases, and 8 bases separated the two germline ends. Germline loops: CDR1 SGDLS, CDR2 YYNGEE. This CDR3 region has 14 residues. The chain's CDR3 is CASREGANTGELFF. As DNA, the CDR3 is TGTGCCAGCAGAGAGGGGGCGAACACCGGGGAGCTGTTTTTT. Looking up the rest from reference TRBV9 and TRBJ2-2 gives the full variable domain: DSGVTQTPKHLITATGQRVTLRCSPRSGDLSVYWYQQSLDQGLQFLIQYYNGEERAKGNILERFSAQQFPDLHSELNLSSLELGDSALYFCASREGANTGELFFGEGSRLTVL.

The rearrangement uses TRBV4-1 and TRBJ1-3; maybe TRBD1 (5 bases). The CDR3 loop spans 17 amino acids. CDR1 is MGHRA, CDR2 YSYEKL, per germline. Trimming pared 4 bases from V and 2 bases from J, leaving 18 bases between. CDR3 DNA sequence: TGCGCCAGCAGCCCGCGGGGCGGGGAAGGGGCTGGAAACACCATATATTTT. This encodes CASSPRGGEGAGNTIYF.

The rearrangement uses TRBV6-5 and TRBJ1-4; 8 bases are shared with TRBD1. This CDR3 spans 14 amino acids. V shed 6 bases and J 3 bases; nucleotides not matched to a gene: 3. Germline V gene lookup returns CDR1 MNHEY and CDR2 SVGAGI. The CDR3 spells CASSGQGSNEKLFF. The CDR3 nucleotides read TGTGCCAGCAGCGGACAGGGCTCTAATGAAAAACTGTTTTTT.

The chain combines TRBV5-1 with TRBJ2-2, with 8 nucleotides matching TRBD2. With 4 bases clipped from V and 5 bases from J, the junction kept 7 bases outside the gene matches. CDR3 size: 15 residues. The germline gives CDR1 SGHRS, CDR2 YFSETQ. CDR3 loop: CASSTLAVRTGELFF. In nucleotides, the CDR3 is TGCGCCAGCAGCACACTAGCGGTACGGACCGGGGAGCTGTTTTTT.

This sequence joins TRBV19 and TRBJ2-1, with 8 bases matching TRBD2. V was clipped by 5 bases and J by 5 bases; unmatched bases: 2. Per germline, CDR1 LNHDA and CDR2 SQIVND (reference sequence). The CDR3 runs 13 residues. CDR3 residues: CASSVAGNNEQFF. The CDR3 region has the DNA TGTGCCAGTAGTGTAGCGGGGAACAATGAGCAGTTCTTC. Full variable domain (missing parts from reference TRBV19 and TRBJ2-1): DGGITQSPKYLFRKEGQNVTLSCEQNLNHDAMYWYRQDPGQGLRLIYYSQIVNDFQKGDIAEGYSVSREKKESFPLTVTSAQKNPTAFYLCASSVAGNNEQFFGPGTRLTVL.

This clone has only one observation. The V gene is TRBV28, the J gene TRBJ2-7; a weak D match, TRBD2 (5 bases). V was shortened by 4 bases and J by 7 bases, with 14 bases between the two germline ends. The CDR3 is made up of 13 amino acids. Looked up from germline, CDR1 is MDHEN and CDR2 is SYDVKM. The CDR3 spells CASSWPESGEQYF. CDR3 nucleotides: TGTGCCAGCAGTTGGCCTGAATCGGGGGAGCAGTACTTC.

This chain connects TRBV6-4 to TRBJ2-7; weak D call: TRBD1 (6 bases). There are 16 residues in the CDR3. Germline CDR1 and CDR2: MRHNA and SNTAGT. The CDR3: CAPTPPKTGVINEQYF. Written as DNA, the CDR3 is TGTGCACCCACCCCCCCCAAGACAGGAGTCATCAACGAGCAGTACTTC.

The chain recombines TRBV19 with TRBJ2-1; tentatively, D is TRBD2 (7 bases). Trimming left V 6 bases short and J 8 bases short, with 23 bases between. CDR1 and CDR2 (germline): LNHDA, SQIVND (reference sequence). The CDR3 covers 16 residues. Here the CDR3 reads CASRDIERGDNDEQFF. CDR3 DNA sequence: TGTGCCAGTAGGGACATTGAACGGGGGGACAACGATGAGCAGTTCTTC. The whole variable domain, remainder taken from reference TRBV19 and TRBJ2-1, is DGGITQSPKYLFRKEGQNVTLSCEQNLNHDAMYWYRQDPGQGLRLIYYSQIVNDFQKGDIAEGYSVSREKKESFPLTVTSAQKNPTAFYLCASRDIERGDNDEQFFGPGTRLTVL.

V usage is TRBV6-2 or TRBV6-3 and J usage is TRBJ2-1; unclear D gene. With 6 bases removed from V and 13 bases from J, the gap between germline ends came to 19 bases. This CDR3 has 13 residues. Germline CDR1 reads MNHEY; CDR2 reads SVGEGT. The CDR3 region is CASSPGGAPLQFF. The CDR3 DNA reads TGTGCCAGCAGCCCTGGCGGAGCCCCCCTACAGTTCTTC.

This clone has only one observation. The genes are TRBV6-6 and TRBJ1-1, with D perhaps matching TRBD1 (5 bases). The length of the CDR3 is 14 residues. Germline-derived CDR1 and CDR2 are MNHNY and SVGAGI (reference sequence). Between the trimmed V and J ends, which lost 5 bases and 4 bases, there was a span of 14 bases. The CDR3 region has the DNA TGTGCCAGCAGTGGCGGACCCGGGGGCACTGAAGCTTTCTTT. Translating it yields CASSGGPGGTEAFF.

The chain recombines TRBV9 with TRBJ2-3; TRBD2 aligns across 8 bases. The junction had 6 bases not matched to a gene; V was cut back by 4 bases and J by 2 bases. Germline loops: CDR1 SGDLS, CDR2 YYNGEE. The CDR3 has 15 residues. CDR3 sequence (DNA): TGTGCCAGCAGCTTGCGGGGGGCCCTCACAGATACGCAGTATTTT. Translating it yields CASSLRGALTDTQYF. The full variable domain, completed using reference TRBV9 and TRBJ2-3, is DSGVTQTPKHLITATGQRVTLRCSPRSGDLSVYWYQQSLDQGLQFLIQYYNGEERAKGNILERFSAQQFPDLHSELNLSSLELGDSALYFCASSLRGALTDTQYFGPGTRLTVL.

J is TRBJ1-6 and V is TRBV6-5, with 7 positions matching TRBD1. CDR3 length: 15 residues. The germline V gene has CDR1 MNHEY and CDR2 SVGAGI. The V and J ends lost 9 bases and 7 bases, in that order; junction bases with no gene match: 12. The CDR3 DNA sequence: TGTGCCAGTACCTTTTGGACAGGTGGAAATTCACCCCTCCACTTT. This codes for CASTFWTGGNSPLHF.

J is TRBJ1-1 and V is TRBV3-1 (or the pseudogene TRBV3-2), with a possible D match to TRBD1 (6 bases). Germline CDR1 LGHDT, CDR2 YNNKEL (reference sequence). The CDR3 totals 15 residues. The ends were cut back, 4 bases at V and 1 base at J, with 13 bases in the middle. The CDR3 sequence: CASSPWTVANTEAFF. The CDR3 bases are TGTGCCAGCAGCCCTTGGACAGTGGCGAACACTGAAGCTTTCTTT.

The chain couples TRBV14 to TRBJ2-3; 7 nucleotides match TRBD1. Germline lookup yields CDR1 SGHDN and CDR2 FVKESK. The CDR3 is made up of 16 amino acids. Trimming cost V 4 bases and J 2 bases; bases outside gene matches: 9. This chain's CDR3 is CASSRHEGAYTDTQYF. CDR3 DNA: TGTGCCAGCAGCCGACACGAGGGGGCCTACACAGATACGCAGTATTTT.

This chain links TRBV30 with TRBJ1-6; 10 bases map to TRBD1. In germline, CDR1 is GTSNPN, CDR2 SVGIG (reference sequence). This CDR3 is 16 amino acids long. Trimming removed 2 bases from V and 8 bases from J; junction bases left unmatched: 9. The CDR3 sequence: CAWSPGDRGMDSPLHF. CDR3 in DNA: TGTGCCTGGAGTCCCGGGGACAGGGGAATGGATTCACCCCTCCACTTT.